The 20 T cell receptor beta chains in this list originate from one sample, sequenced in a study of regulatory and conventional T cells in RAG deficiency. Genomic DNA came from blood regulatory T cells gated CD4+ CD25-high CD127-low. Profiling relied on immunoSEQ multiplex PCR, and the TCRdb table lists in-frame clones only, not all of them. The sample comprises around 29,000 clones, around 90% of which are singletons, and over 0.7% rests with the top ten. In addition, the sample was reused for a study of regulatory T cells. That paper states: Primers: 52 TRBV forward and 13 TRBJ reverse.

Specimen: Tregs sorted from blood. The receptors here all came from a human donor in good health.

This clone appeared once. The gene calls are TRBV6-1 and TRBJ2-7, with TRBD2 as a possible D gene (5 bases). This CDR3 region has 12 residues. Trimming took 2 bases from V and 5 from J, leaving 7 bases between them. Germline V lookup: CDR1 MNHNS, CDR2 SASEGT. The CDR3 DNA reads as TGTGCCAGCAGTGAAACCGGGGACGAGCAGTACTTC. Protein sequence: CASSETGDEQYF.

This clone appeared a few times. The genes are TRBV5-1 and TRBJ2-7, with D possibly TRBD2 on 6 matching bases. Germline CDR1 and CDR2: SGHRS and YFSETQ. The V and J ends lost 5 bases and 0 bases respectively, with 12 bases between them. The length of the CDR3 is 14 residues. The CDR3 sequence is CASSRGADSYEQYF. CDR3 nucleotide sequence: TGCGCCAGCAGTCGCGGGGCGGACTCCTACGAGCAGTACTTC.

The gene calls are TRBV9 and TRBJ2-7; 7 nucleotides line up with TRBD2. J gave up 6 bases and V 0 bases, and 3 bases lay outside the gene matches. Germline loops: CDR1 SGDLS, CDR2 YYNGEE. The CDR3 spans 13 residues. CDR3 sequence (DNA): TGTGCCAGCAGCGTAGTAGCGGGCAGCGAGCAGTACTTC. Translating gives CASSVVAGSEQYF.

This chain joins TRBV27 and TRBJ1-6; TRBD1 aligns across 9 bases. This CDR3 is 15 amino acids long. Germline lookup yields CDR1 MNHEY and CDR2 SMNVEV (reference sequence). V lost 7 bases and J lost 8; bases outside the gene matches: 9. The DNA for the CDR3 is TGTGCCAGCACTCCGAGGGGACAGGGATATTCACCCCTCCACTTT. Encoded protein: CASTPRGQGYSPLHF.

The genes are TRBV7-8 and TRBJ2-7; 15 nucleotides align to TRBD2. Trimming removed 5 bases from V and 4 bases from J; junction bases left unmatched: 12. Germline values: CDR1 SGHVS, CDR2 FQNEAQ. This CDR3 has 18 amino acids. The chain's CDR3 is CASSPPGLAGGLKYEQYF. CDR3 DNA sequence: TGTGCCAGCAGCCCACCGGGACTAGCGGGGGGTCTGAAATACGAGCAGTACTTC.

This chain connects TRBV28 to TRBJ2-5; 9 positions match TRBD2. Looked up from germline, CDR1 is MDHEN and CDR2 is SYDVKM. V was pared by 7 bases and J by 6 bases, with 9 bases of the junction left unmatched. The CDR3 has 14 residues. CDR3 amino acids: CASNFRRGGQTQYF. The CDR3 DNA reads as TGTGCCAGCAACTTCCGGCGGGGGGGGCAGACCCAGTACTTC. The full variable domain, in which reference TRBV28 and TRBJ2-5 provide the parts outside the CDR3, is DVKVTQSSRYLVKRTGEKVFLECVQDMDHENMFWYRQDPGLGLRLIYFSYDVKMKEKGDIPEGYSVSREKKERFSLILESASTNQTSMYLCASNFRRGGQTQYFGPGTRLLVL.

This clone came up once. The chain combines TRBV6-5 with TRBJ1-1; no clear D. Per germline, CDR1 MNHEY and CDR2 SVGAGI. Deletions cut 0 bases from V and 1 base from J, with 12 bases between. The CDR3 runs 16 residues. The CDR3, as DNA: TGTGCCAGCAGTTACTCTTGGACGGTTTCGAACACTGAAGCTTTCTTT. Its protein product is CASSYSWTVSNTEAFF.

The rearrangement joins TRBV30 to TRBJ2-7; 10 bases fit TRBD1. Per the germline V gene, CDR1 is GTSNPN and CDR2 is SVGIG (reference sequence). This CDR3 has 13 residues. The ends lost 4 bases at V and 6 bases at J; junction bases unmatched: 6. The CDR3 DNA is TGTGCCTGGACTTGGGACAGGGGCTCCGAGCAGTACTTC. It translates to CAWTWDRGSEQYF.

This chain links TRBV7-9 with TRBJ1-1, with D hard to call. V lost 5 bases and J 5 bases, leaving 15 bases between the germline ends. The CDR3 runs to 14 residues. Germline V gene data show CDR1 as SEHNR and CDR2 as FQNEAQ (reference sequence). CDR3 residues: CASSLFEILTEAFF. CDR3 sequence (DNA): TGTGCCAGCAGCCTATTCGAGATACTGACTGAAGCTTTCTTT.

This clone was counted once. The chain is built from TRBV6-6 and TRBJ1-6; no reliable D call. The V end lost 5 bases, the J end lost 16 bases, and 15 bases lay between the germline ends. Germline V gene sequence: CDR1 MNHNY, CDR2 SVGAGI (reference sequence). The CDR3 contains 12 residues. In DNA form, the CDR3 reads TGTGCCAGCAGTCGACTCACAGAGTTACTCCACTTT. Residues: CASSRLTELLHF.

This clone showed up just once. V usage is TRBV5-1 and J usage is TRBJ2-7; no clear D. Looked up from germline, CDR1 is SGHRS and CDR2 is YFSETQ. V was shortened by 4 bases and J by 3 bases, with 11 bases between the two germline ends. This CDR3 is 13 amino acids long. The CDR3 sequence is CASSRLEVYEQYF. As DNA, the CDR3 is TGCGCCAGCAGCCGTCTCGAGGTCTACGAGCAGTACTTC.

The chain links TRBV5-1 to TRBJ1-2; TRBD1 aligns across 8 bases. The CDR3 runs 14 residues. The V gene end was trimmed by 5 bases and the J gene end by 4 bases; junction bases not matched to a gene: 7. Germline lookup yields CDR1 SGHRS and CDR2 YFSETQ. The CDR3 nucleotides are TGCGCCAGCAGAGGAACAGGGGGTAGCTATGGCTACACCTTC. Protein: CASRGTGGSYGYTF.

The CDR3: CASSWGSGSLHF. CDR3 nucleotide sequence: TGTGCCAGCAGCTGGGGTTCGGGGTCCCTCCACTTT. The J gene is TRBJ1-6, the V gene TRBV13; no firm D call. Trimming cost V 4 bases and J 14 bases, with 12 bases left between them. Germline CDR1 is PRHDT and CDR2 is FYEKMQ (reference sequence). The CDR3 has 12 residues.

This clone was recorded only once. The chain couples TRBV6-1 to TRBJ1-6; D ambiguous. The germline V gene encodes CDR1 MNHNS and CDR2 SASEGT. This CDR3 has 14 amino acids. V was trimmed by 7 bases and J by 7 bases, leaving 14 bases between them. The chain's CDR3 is CASTLDGRNSPLHF. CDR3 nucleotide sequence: TGTGCCAGCACCTTGGACGGACGGAATTCACCCCTCCACTTT.

The CDR3 DNA sequence: TGTGCCAGCAGTTACGACGGGACAGCAACCTACAATGAGCAGTTCTTC. Its translation is CASSYDGTATYNEQFF. The rearrangement uses TRBV6-5 and TRBJ2-1; 7 bases are a match to TRBD1. The V gene's germline CDR1 is MNHEY and CDR2 SVGAGI. The length of the CDR3 is 16 residues. The V and J ends lost 2 bases and 2 bases, in that order; junction bases with no gene match: 6.

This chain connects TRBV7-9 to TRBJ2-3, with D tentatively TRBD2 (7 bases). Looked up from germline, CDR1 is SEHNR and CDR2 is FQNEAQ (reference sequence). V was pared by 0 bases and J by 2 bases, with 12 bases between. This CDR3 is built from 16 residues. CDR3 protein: CASSLAPRGATDTQYF. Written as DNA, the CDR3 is TGTGCCAGCAGCTTAGCGCCCCGGGGGGCCACAGATACGCAGTATTTT.

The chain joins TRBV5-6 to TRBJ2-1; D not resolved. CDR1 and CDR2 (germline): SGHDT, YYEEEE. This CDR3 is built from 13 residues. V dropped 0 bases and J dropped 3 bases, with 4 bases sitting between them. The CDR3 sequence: CASSLVVYNEQFF. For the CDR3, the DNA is TGTGCCAGCAGCTTGGTGGTCTACAATGAGCAGTTCTTC. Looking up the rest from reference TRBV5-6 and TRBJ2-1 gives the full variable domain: DAGVTQSPTHLIKTRGQQVTLRCSPKSGHDTVSWYQQALGQGPQFIFQYYEEEERQRGNFPDRFSGHQFPNYSSELNVNALLLGDSALYLCASSLVVYNEQFFGPGTRLTVL.

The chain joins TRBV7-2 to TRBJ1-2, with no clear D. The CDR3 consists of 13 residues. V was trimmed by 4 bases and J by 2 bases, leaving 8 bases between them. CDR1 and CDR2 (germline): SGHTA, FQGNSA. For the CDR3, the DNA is TGTGCCAGCAGCTCAGGCGGAAACTATGGCTACACCTTC. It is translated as CASSSGGNYGYTF.

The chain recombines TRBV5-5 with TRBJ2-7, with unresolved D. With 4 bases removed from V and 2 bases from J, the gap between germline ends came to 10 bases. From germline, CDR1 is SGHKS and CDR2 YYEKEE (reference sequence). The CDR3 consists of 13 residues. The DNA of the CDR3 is TGTGCCAGCAGCCGGACGGGCACCTACGAGCAGTACTTC. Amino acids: CASSRTGTYEQYF.

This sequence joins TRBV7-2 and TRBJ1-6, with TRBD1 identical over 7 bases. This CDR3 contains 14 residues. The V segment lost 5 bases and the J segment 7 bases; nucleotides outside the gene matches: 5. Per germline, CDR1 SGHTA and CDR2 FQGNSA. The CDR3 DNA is TGTGCCAGCAGCCCACGGACAGGCAATTCACCCCTCCACTTT. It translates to CASSPRTGNSPLHF.